The entry below gives a single T cell receptor (beta chain) sequence along with its context. Germline lookup yields CDR1 KGHSH and CDR2 LQKENI. This CDR3 spans 17 amino acids. The V segment lost 3 bases and the J segment 8 bases; nucleotides outside the gene matches: 12. Authors' processing steps: Amplifying reference gene primers gave estimates of nucleated cell counts. TCRdb's copy holds only in-frame clones and misses some; the assay was immunoSEQ multiplex PCR. The DNA gave D and trimming, while V, J and clone size come from that table. The data hold roughly 120,000 clones, with roughly 81% observed a single time. This specimen comes from a study of blood T cell repertoires in COVID-19. Looking at the study overall: T cells, B-cell-depleted T cells, or PBMCs provided the cDNA or gDNA that served as material.

The TCR sequence derives from a man in his forties or fifties with acute or convalescent COVID-19. The sample comprised peripheral blood. This rearrangement joins TRBV18 to TRBJ1-4; 10 bases align to TRBD1. CDR3 coding DNA: TGTGCCAGCTCACCCGACAGGGGGCACACAACTTGGGAAAAACTGTTTTTT. Its protein is CASSPDRGHTTWEKLFF.